The 21 T cell receptor beta chains presented below share a single source sample, sequenced in a study of cytomegalovirus exposure and HLA in healthy donors. Primers for the PCR totalled 60 Vbeta and 13 Jbeta. Libraries were prepared by immunoSEQ multiplex PCR; TCRdb keeps only in-frame clonotypes and omits some of them. Here the sample spans 100,000 to 150,000 clones, less than 80% being singletons. Sequenced sample: PBMCs. Receptors originate from a woman in her 50s in good health and CMV-seronegative.

This clone was counted a single time. The chain recombines TRBV30 with TRBJ1-2; unclear D gene. V shed 4 bases and J shed 1 base, with 10 bases lying between them. Germline V CDR1 and CDR2: GTSNPN, SVGIG (reference sequence). The CDR3 contains 13 residues. DNA for the CDR3: TGTGCCTGGACCCTGACTCGTAACTATGGCTACACCTTC. Its protein product is CAWTLTRNYGYTF.

The gene calls are TRBV7-6 and TRBJ2-5; 8 bases align to TRBD1. The J call may be incorrect, as the DNA end agrees better with TRBJ2-7. This CDR3 contains 17 residues. Germline V gives CDR1 SGHVS, CDR2 FNYEAQ. CDR3: CASSPLPGTGGSYEQYF. The CDR3 region has the DNA TGTGCCAGCAGCCCTCTCCCGGGGACAGGTGGGTCCTACGAGCAGTACTTC.

The gene calls are TRBV19 and TRBJ2-5; 10 bases match TRBD2. The CDR3 covers 13 residues. V shed 5 bases and J 5 bases; nucleotides not matched to a gene: 2. In germline, CDR1 is LNHDA, CDR2 SQIVND (reference sequence). The CDR3 DNA sequence: TGTGCCAGTAGTTCTAGCGGGAGCGAGACCCAGTACTTC. Its protein product is CASSSSGSETQYF.

This clone appeared a single time. The chain has TRBV4-1 and TRBJ2-5, with TRBD2 matching 14 bases. Germline loops: CDR1 MGHRA, CDR2 YSYEKL. J lost 0 bases, V lost 0 bases, and 3 bases had no gene match. The CDR3 totals 18 residues. This CDR3 reads CASSQDRLAGGYQETQYF. The CDR3 DNA is TGCGCCAGCAGCCAAGATAGACTAGCGGGAGGGTACCAAGAGACCCAGTACTTC.

This chain uses TRBV15 with TRBJ2-1; 7 bases match TRBD1. Germline assignment: CDR1 LNHNV and CDR2 YYDKDF (reference sequence). The CDR3 extends over 14 amino acids. J lost 8 bases, V lost 4 bases, and 8 bases had no gene match. The DNA of the CDR3 is TGTGCCACCAGCATAAGGGGGCGCCAGGATGAGCAGTTCTTC. Protein: CATSIRGRQDEQFF.

The chain employs TRBV7-9 and TRBJ1-5; D may be TRBD1 (5 bases). This CDR3 contains 15 residues. Trimming took off 1 base at V and 6 bases at J, with 13 bases between the two ends. Germline CDR1 SEHNR, CDR2 FQNEAQ (reference sequence). The CDR3 bases are TGTGCCAGCAGCTTAGAGGGAGGGGAACGTCAGCCCCAGCATTTT. Encoded protein: CASSLEGGERQPQHF.

The chain couples TRBV18 to TRBJ2-2; 12 nucleotides agree with TRBD2. The V gene's germline CDR1 is KGHSH and CDR2 LQKENI. The length of the CDR3 is 16 residues. J was trimmed by 9 bases and V by 3 bases; bases with no gene match: 8. CDR3 amino acids: CASSPRLAGEARELFF. CDR3 nucleotide sequence: TGTGCCAGCTCACCCCGACTAGCGGGAGAAGCCAGGGAGCTGTTTTTT.

The chain carries TRBV19 and TRBJ1-4, with 7 bases lining up with TRBD1. This CDR3 comprises 11 residues. V lost 3 bases, J lost 16 bases, and 5 bases stayed unmatched. Germline V gene lookup returns CDR1 LNHDA and CDR2 SQIVND (reference sequence). In DNA form, the CDR3 reads TGTGCCAGTAGTATGGGACAGTCGGCGTTTTTT. Protein product: CASSMGQSAFF.

This clone was counted only a few times. The J gene is TRBJ2-7, the V gene TRBV27; D is perhaps TRBD2 (5 bases). Germline V CDR1 and CDR2: MNHEY, SMNVEV (reference sequence). Trimming pared 4 bases from V and 5 bases from J, leaving 12 bases between. The CDR3 sequence is 13 residues long. The CDR3 region is CASSSGVENEQYF. The CDR3 region has the DNA TGTGCCAGCAGTTCCGGGGTCGAGAACGAGCAGTACTTC.

This clone occurred once. The gene calls are TRBV30 and TRBJ2-3; 7 bases align to TRBD1. Germline lookup yields CDR1 GTSNPN and CDR2 SVGIG (reference sequence). V trimming: 0 bases; J trimming: 5 bases; junction bases outside the gene matches: 5. CDR3 size: 14 residues. The CDR3 loop is CAWSVQGQRDTQYF. The CDR3 DNA sequence: TGTGCCTGGAGTGTACAGGGGCAGAGAGATACGCAGTATTTT.

V gene TRBV5-1 combines with J gene TRBJ2-1; TRBD2 matches at 7 bases. The CDR3 loop spans 14 amino acids. Germline lookup yields CDR1 SGHRS and CDR2 YFSETQ. After removal of 4 bases from V and 4 bases from J, the junction contained 5 bases not matched to a gene. CDR3 in amino acids: CASSSGTYYNEQFF. The CDR3 DNA is TGCGCCAGCAGCAGCGGGACCTATTACAATGAGCAGTTCTTC. Together with reference TRBV5-1 and TRBJ2-1, the CDR3 gives the full variable domain: KAGVTQTPRYLIKTRGQQVTLSCSPISGHRSVSWYQQTPGQGLQFLFEYFSETQRNKGNFPGRFSGRQFSNSRSEMNVSTLELGDSALYLCASSSGTYYNEQFFGPGTRLTVL.

The chain uses TRBV14 and TRBJ2-7; no reliable D call. From germline, CDR1 is SGHDN and CDR2 FVKESK. The V gene lost 4 bases and the J gene lost 5 bases, with 12 bases spanning the gap. The CDR3 is 13 residues long. The CDR3 sequence is CASSPLLLHEQYF. The CDR3 DNA follows: TGTGCCAGCAGCCCCCTACTTTTACACGAGCAGTACTTC.

V usage is TRBV27 and J usage is TRBJ1-4; TRBD1 might be the D (6 bases). Germline V CDR1 and CDR2: MNHEY, SMNVEV (reference sequence). The germline V and J ends were trimmed by 2 bases and 7 bases, with 11 bases remaining between them. CDR3 size: 14 residues. The CDR3, as DNA: TGTGCCAGCAGTTTAACAGGGTCGGGTGAAAAACTGTTTTTT. Residues: CASSLTGSGEKLFF.

The genes are TRBV11-3 and TRBJ2-5; TRBD2 matches 13 bases. Germline CDR1 SGHNT, CDR2 YENEEA. J lost 2 bases, V lost 4 bases, and 7 bases had no gene match. The CDR3 runs to 17 residues. The DNA for the CDR3 is TGTGCCAGCAGCTCCCGGACGGGACTAGCGGGGCAAGAGACCCAGTACTTC. Translated: CASSSRTGLAGQETQYF. Complete variable domain (other parts from reference TRBV11-3 and TRBJ2-5): EAGVVQSPRYKIIEKKQPVAFWCNPISGHNTLYWYLQNLGQGPELLIRYENEEAVDDSQLPKDRFSAERLKGVDSTLKIQPAELGDSAVYLCASSSRTGLAGQETQYFGPGTRLLVL.

The chain links TRBV25-1 to TRBJ1-1, with D hard to call. Looked up from germline, CDR1 is MGHDK and CDR2 is SYGVNS. This CDR3 is 15 amino acids long. Trimming took 5 bases from V and 0 from J, leaving 13 bases between them. In DNA form, the CDR3 reads TGTGCCAGCAGTCGCGGTGAGGTCGTGAACACTGAAGCTTTCTTT. It yields the protein CASSRGEVVNTEAFF.

This clone has a handful of counts. The chain uses TRBV7-2 and TRBJ2-7; the match to TRBD2 covers 10 bases. With V trimmed by 3 bases and J by 2 bases, 7 bases remained unmatched. Germline lookup yields CDR1 SGHTA and CDR2 FQGNSA. The CDR3 runs 16 residues. The CDR3 reads CASSFGPSGSAYEQYF. The CDR3 coding sequence is TGTGCCAGCAGCTTCGGGCCTAGCGGGAGTGCCTACGAGCAGTACTTC.

Regarding this clone: At the DNA level, this CDR3 is encoded by other sequences in the same sample as well. The genes are TRBV5-6 and TRBJ2-1, with 11 bases that match TRBD2. V gave up 2 bases and J gave up 4 bases; unmatched junction bases: 2. Per germline, CDR1 SGHDT and CDR2 YYEEEE. The CDR3 length is 15 residues. DNA of the CDR3: TGTGCCAGCAGCTTACTAGCGGGGGATTACAATGAGCAGTTCTTC. It encodes CASSLLAGDYNEQFF.

This rearrangement joins TRBV7-8 to TRBJ2-1; TRBD2 agrees at 9 bases. The germline gives CDR1 SGHVS, CDR2 FQNEAQ. V trimming: 5 bases; J trimming: 2 bases; junction bases outside the gene matches: 16. The CDR3 spans 19 residues. Written as DNA, the CDR3 is TGTGCCAGCAGCGTAGATCTGTATTTCGGCGGGAGGGCCTACAATGAGCAGTTCTTC. Protein sequence: CASSVDLYFGGRAYNEQFF.

This clone occurred a few times. V is TRBV2 and J is TRBJ1-2; D remains ambiguous. CDR1 SNHLY and CDR2 FYNNEI come from the germline V gene. Between the trimmed V and J ends, which lost 7 bases and 0 bases, there was a span of 12 bases. This CDR3 spans 14 amino acids. The CDR3 nucleotides read TGTGCCAGCATTATCTCGGGAGCTAACTATGGCTACACCTTC. Its protein product is CASIISGANYGYTF.

The genes are TRBV5-6 and TRBJ2-7, with 9 bases that match TRBD1. Trimming took 5 bases from V and 7 from J; bases not matched to a gene: 4. Germline loops: CDR1 SGHDT, CDR2 YYEEEE. This CDR3 comprises 12 residues. The CDR3 DNA is TGTGCCAGCAGGGGACAGGGTCTGGAGCAGTACTTC. Translation: CASRGQGLEQYF.

The chain joins TRBV11-2 to TRBJ1-6; weak D call: TRBD1 (5 bases). Deletions cut 3 bases from V and 9 bases from J, with 15 bases between. The CDR3 contains 15 residues. Germline lookup yields CDR1 SGHAT and CDR2 FQNNGV. The CDR3, as DNA: TGTGCCAGCAGCTTCGGGGGGGTTAGGAGTTCACCCCTCCACTTT. Its translation is CASSFGGVRSSPLHF.